The 10 T cell receptor beta chains given below trace back to one sample, sequenced in a study of T cells after yellow fever vaccination. From the 5' RACE reads, TCRdb called clonotypes with MiXCR, one entry per CDR3 protein. The sample holds some 420,000 distinct CDR3 sequences; under 20% are singletons and the top ten take roughly a sixth. Sequenced material: PBMCs, taken before the yellow fever booster vaccination. The receptors originated from a man younger than 30 who received the YFV17D yellow fever vaccine.

This clonotype has just one count. This chain uses TRBV5-4 with TRBJ2-2, with D perhaps assigned TRBD1 or TRBD2 (5 bases each). V gave up 3 bases and J gave up 0 bases, with 12 bases separating them. The CDR3 runs to 16 residues. Germline V lookup: CDR1 SGHNT, CDR2 YYREEE (reference sequence). DNA for the CDR3: TGTGCCAGCAGCTGGGGGTGGCAGGCGAACACCGGGGAGCTGTTTTTT. As protein: CASSWGWQANTGELFF.

This clonotype has just a few counts. V gene TRBV14 combines with J gene TRBJ2-4; D is uncertain. The CDR3 sequence is 12 residues long. V lost 1 base to trimming and J lost 7 bases, with 5 bases between them. Germline CDR1 is SGHDN and CDR2 is FVKESK. Here the CDR3 DNA reads TGTGCCAGCAGCCAAGTCCCCAACATTCAGTACTTC. Protein product: CASSQVPNIQYF. Full variable domain (missing parts from reference TRBV14 and TRBJ2-4): EAGVTQFPSHSVIEKGQTVTLRCDPISGHDNLYWYRRVMGKEIKFLLHFVKESKQDESGMPNNRFLAERTGGTYSTLKVQPAELEDSGVYFCASSQVPNIQYFGAGTRLSVL.

V and J are TRBV19 and TRBJ2-3; D unresolved. Per the germline V gene, CDR1 is LNHDA and CDR2 is SQIVND (reference sequence). The V end lost 6 bases, the J end lost 1 base, and 17 bases lay between the germline ends. There are 16 residues in the CDR3. CDR3 nucleotides: TGTGCCAGTAGACCGGACGACCCTTTCGGCACAGATACGCAGTATTTT. Translation: CASRPDDPFGTDTQYF.

The sample holds a few counts of this clonotype. V and J are TRBV7-2 and TRBJ1-5; tentatively, D is TRBD1 (5 bases). This CDR3 is built from 12 residues. Looked up from germline, CDR1 is SGHTA and CDR2 is FQGNSA. V was pared by 6 bases and J by 3 bases, with 6 bases between. CDR3 loop: CASRGDNQPQHF. In DNA, the CDR3 is TGTGCCAGCAGGGGGGACAATCAGCCCCAGCATTTT.

This clonotype was picked up a small number of times. A junction boundary mismatches the germline segment, possibly from a read error. The chain carries TRBV7-7 and TRBJ2-5; 11 nucleotides agree with TRBD2. This CDR3 contains 15 residues. Germline V gene lookup returns CDR1 SSHAT and CDR2 FNYEAQ (reference sequence). CDR3 protein: CASSLIAGGLETQYF. CDR3 nucleotides: TGTGCTAGCAGCTTAATAGCGGGGGGGCTGGAGACCCAGTACTTC.

This clonotype was counted between two and nine times. The rearrangement uses TRBV30 and TRBJ1-1; D perhaps matches TRBD1 (6 bases). The CDR3 totals 13 residues. Germline V gene sequence: CDR1 GTSNPN, CDR2 SVGIG (reference sequence). Trimming removed 5 bases from V and 2 bases from J, with 12 bases in between. CDR3 loop: CAWGWGANTEAFF. The DNA of the CDR3 is TGTGCCTGGGGCTGGGGGGCCAACACTGAAGCTTTCTTT.

The genes are TRBV29-1 and TRBJ1-1; 7 bases are a match to TRBD1. J was trimmed by 5 bases and V by 6 bases; bases with no gene match: 9. CDR1 and CDR2 (germline): SQVTM, ANQGSEA. The CDR3 is 13 residues long. CDR3 DNA sequence: TGCAGCGTCGCACTGACAGGGACAACTGAAGCTTTCTTT. Amino acids: CSVALTGTTEAFF.

This clonotype turned up a few times. The rearrangement joins TRBV7-9 to TRBJ1-2; TRBD1 aligns across 7 bases. The CDR3 is 12 amino acids. The V gene's germline CDR1 is SEHNR and CDR2 FQNEAQ (reference sequence). The V gene end was trimmed by 5 bases and the J gene end by 8 bases; junction bases not matched to a gene: 5. CDR3 bases: TGTGCCAGCAGCCCGGGAGGGGGCGGCTACACCTTC. Its translation is CASSPGGGGYTF.

V gene TRBV6-6 combines with J gene TRBJ1-4; TRBD1 matches at 10 bases. Losses at the gene ends were 7 bases for V and 7 bases for J; bases not matched to a gene: 12. The CDR3 has 16 residues. Per germline, CDR1 MNHNY and CDR2 SVGAGI (reference sequence). The CDR3 DNA follows: TGTGCCAGCAAAGACAGGGGGCAATGGGATTCTGAAAAACTGTTTTTT. This translates into CASKDRGQWDSEKLFF.

CDR3 sequence reads: CSARGQNEQYV. CDR3 coding DNA: TGCAGTGCTAGAGGGCAGAACGAGCAGTACGTC. The rearrangement uses TRBV20-1 and TRBJ2-7; D gene unclear. The CDR3 consists of 11 residues. The V and J ends lost 1 base and 5 bases respectively, with 6 bases between them. Germline V gene lookup returns CDR1 DFQATT and CDR2 SNEGSKA (reference sequence).